The source of this TCR beta chain is a study of blood T cell repertoires in COVID-19. Overall study context: Samples taken during acute and convalescent COVID-19 were collected in the United States, Italy and Spain. Sample material is recorded as cDNA or gDNA derived from T cells, B-cell-depleted T cells, or PBMCs.

Seattle participants joined during active infection and were tracked over time. This CDR3 spans 17 amino acids. V was pared by 2 bases and J by 10 bases, with 12 bases of the junction left unmatched. Per the germline V gene, CDR1 is LNHDA and CDR2 is SQIVND (reference sequence). Generated by immunoSEQ multiplex PCR, the TCRdb table keeps only in-frame clones and is missing some. The sample lists 250,000 to 300,000 clones, approximately 86% occurring once. The sample was peripheral blood. This TCR was sampled from an older woman with COVID-19, enrolled during active disease. This chain links TRBV19 with TRBJ2-1; 12 nucleotides agree with TRBD2. The CDR3 sequence is CASSISFGLAGGGEQFF. For the CDR3, the DNA is TGTGCCAGTAGTATAAGCTTTGGGCTAGCGGGAGGGGGGGAGCAGTTCTTC.